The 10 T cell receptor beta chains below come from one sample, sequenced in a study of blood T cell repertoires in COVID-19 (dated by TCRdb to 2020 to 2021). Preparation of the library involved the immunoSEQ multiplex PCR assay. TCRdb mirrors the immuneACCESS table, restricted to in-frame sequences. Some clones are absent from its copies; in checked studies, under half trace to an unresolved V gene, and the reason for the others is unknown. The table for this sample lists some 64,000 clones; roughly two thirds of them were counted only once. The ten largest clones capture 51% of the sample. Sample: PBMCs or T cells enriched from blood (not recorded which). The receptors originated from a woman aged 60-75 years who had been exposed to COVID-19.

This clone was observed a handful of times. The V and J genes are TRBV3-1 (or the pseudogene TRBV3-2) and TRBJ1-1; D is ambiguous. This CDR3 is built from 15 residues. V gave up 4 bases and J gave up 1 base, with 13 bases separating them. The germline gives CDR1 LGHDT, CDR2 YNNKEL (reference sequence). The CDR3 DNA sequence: TGTGCCAGCAGCCGAAAGAGGTTGGGGAACACTGAAGCTTTCTTT. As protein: CASSRKRLGNTEAFF.

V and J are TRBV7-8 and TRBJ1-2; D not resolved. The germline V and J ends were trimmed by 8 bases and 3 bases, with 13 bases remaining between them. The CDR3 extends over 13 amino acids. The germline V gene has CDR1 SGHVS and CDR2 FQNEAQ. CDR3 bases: TGTGCCAGCGGATTGGGCCTGCACTATGGCTACACCTTC. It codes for CASGLGLHYGYTF.

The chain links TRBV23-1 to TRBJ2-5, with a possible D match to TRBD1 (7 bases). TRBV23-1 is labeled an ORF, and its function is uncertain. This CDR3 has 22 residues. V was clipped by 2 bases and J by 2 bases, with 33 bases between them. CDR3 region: CASSQPHWQGGSPGTRQETQYF. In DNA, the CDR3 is TGCGCCAGCAGTCAACCCCATTGGCAGGGGGGATCCCCCGGGACTCGTCAAGAGACCCAGTACTTC.

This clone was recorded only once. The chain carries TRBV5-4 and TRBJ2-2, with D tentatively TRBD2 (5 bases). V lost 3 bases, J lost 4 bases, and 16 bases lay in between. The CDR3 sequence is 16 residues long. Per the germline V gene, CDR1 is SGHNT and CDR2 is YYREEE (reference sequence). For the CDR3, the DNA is TGTGCCAGCAGCTCCCCTTCGGGGTCCTCCACCGGGGAGCTGTTTTTT. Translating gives CASSSPSGSSTGELFF.

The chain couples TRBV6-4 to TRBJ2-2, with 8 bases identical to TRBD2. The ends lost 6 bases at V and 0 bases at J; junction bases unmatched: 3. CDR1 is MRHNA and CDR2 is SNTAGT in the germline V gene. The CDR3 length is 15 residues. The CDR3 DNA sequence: TGTGCCAGCAGAGGCGGGGGGTCGAACACCGGGGAGCTGTTTTTT. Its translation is CASRGGGSNTGELFF.

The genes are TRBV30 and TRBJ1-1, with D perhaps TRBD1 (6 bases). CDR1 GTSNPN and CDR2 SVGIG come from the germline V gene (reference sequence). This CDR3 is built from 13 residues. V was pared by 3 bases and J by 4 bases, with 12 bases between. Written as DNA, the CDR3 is TGTGCCTGGAGCCCAGGGGTGGGCACTGAAGCTTTCTTT. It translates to CAWSPGVGTEAFF.

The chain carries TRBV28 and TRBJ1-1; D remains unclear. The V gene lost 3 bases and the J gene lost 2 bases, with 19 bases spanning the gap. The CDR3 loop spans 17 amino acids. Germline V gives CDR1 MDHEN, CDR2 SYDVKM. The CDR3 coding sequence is TGTGCCAGCAGTTTTGCAAAGGCAGGTAATCTTAACACTGAAGCTTTCTTT. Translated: CASSFAKAGNLNTEAFF.

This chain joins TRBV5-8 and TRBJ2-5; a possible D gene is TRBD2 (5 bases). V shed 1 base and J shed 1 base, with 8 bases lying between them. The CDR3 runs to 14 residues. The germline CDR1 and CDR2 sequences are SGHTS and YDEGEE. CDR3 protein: CASSLSLAQETQYF. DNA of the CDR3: TGTGCCAGCAGCTTGTCTCTAGCCCAAGAGACCCAGTACTTC.

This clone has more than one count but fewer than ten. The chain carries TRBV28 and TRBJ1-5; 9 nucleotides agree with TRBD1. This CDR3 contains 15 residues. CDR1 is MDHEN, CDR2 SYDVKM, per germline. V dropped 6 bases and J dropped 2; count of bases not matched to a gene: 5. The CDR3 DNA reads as TGTGCCAGCAGCCGGCGGACAGGGGGCAATCAGCCCCAGCATTTT. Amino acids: CASSRRTGGNQPQHF. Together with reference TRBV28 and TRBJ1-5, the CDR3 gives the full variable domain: DVKVTQSSRYLVKRTGEKVFLECVQDMDHENMFWYRQDPGLGLRLIYFSYDVKMKEKGDIPEGYSVSREKKERFSLILESASTNQTSMYLCASSRRTGGNQPQHFGDGTRLSIL.

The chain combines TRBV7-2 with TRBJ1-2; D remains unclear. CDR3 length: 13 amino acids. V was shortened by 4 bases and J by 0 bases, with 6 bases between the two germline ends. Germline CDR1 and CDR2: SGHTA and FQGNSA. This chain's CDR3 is CASSSRANYGYTF. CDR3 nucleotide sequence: TGTGCCAGCAGCTCAAGAGCTAACTATGGCTACACCTTC. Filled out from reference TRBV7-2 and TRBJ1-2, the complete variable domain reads GAGVSQSPSNKVTEKGKDVELRCDPISGHTALYWYRQSLGQGLEFLIYFQGNSAPDKSGLPSDRFSAERTGGSVSTLTIQRTQQEDSAVYLCASSSRANYGYTFGSGTRLTVV.